The 30 T cell receptor beta chains below all came from one sample that was sequenced in a study of PD-1 blockade in classical Hodgkin lymphoma. Measured with immunoSEQ multiplex PCR; TCRdb has only the in-frame clones, and not every one. Found here are around 21,000 clones, about 80% of them singletons; the top ten hold more than 5.5%. Time point noted: cycle 4 day 1 (C4D1), after five to seven weeks of nivolumab. Each and every patient relapsed after autologous stem cell transplantation, and patients got differing brentuximab vedotin exposure. From thawed PBMCs, CD8+ T cells were isolated by magnetic negative selection. The input for sequencing was CD8+ T cells from blood, taken before the fourth cycle of nivolumab. The receptors here all came from a human donor with classical Hodgkin lymphoma.

V and J are TRBV10-2 and TRBJ2-3; D remains ambiguous. The germline V and J ends were trimmed by 4 bases and 4 bases, with 6 bases remaining between them. Germline lookup yields CDR1 WSHSY and CDR2 SAAADI. This CDR3 has 12 residues. CDR3 bases: TGCGCCAGCAGTGCTCTAGCAGATACGCAGTATTTT. It encodes CASSALADTQYF.

The CDR3 nucleotides read TGTGCCAGCAGCGTAAGTAACGGAGATCAGCCCCAGCATTTT. Its translation is CASSVSNGDQPQHF. The V call is TRBV9, the J call TRBJ1-5; no reliable D call. This CDR3 region has 14 residues. The V gene lost 1 base and the J gene lost 5 bases, with 10 bases spanning the gap. The germline gives CDR1 SGDLS, CDR2 YYNGEE.

This clone was recorded a few times. The V gene is TRBV15, the J gene TRBJ2-1; D may match TRBD1 or TRBD2 (6 bases each). Germline loops: CDR1 LNHNV, CDR2 YYDKDF (reference sequence). V lost 8 bases and J lost 11, with 25 bases in between. The CDR3 spans 15 residues. Here the CDR3 reads CATAGQGLPADQQFF. CDR3 DNA sequence: TGTGCCACCGCGGGGCAGGGGCTCCCTGCCGATCAGCAGTTCTTC.

This clone was recorded once. The genes are TRBV7-9 and TRBJ2-7; possible D gene TRBD1, 7 bases. Germline CDR1 SEHNR, CDR2 FQNEAQ (reference sequence). This CDR3 is built from 15 residues. Between the trimmed V and J ends, which lost 5 bases and 2 bases, there was a span of 16 bases. CDR3 DNA: TGTGCCAGCAGCCCTCGGGGGACAGCCACCTACGAGCAGTACTTC. Amino acid sequence: CASSPRGTATYEQYF.

The J gene is TRBJ1-1, the V gene TRBV10-1; TRBD1 matches 7 bases. Germline V lookup: CDR1 WNHNN, CDR2 SYGVQD (reference sequence). The CDR3 is 16 amino acids. V was clipped by 0 bases and J by 5 bases; unmatched bases: 9. CDR3 nucleotides: TGCGCCAGCAGTGAGTCGAGGGGGCCGGGGGGGACTGAAGCTTTCTTT. The encoded protein is CASSESRGPGGTEAFF.

A note on this clone: Other DNA sequences within the sample encode an identical CDR3. The chain uses TRBV19 and TRBJ1-1; tentative D call: TRBD1 (5 bases). Germline CDR1 is LNHDA and CDR2 is SQIVND (reference sequence). V was trimmed by 3 bases and J by 4 bases, leaving 9 bases between them. CDR3 size: 13 residues. CDR3 in DNA: TGTGCCAGTAGTATTGGGGGTGGCACTGAAGCTTTCTTT. This sequence encodes CASSIGGGTEAFF.

Remarks on this clone: The junction does not match germline at one end; this may be a read error. The chain joins TRBV13 to TRBJ2-1, with TRBD2 matching over 8 bases. From germline, CDR1 is PRHDT and CDR2 FYEKMQ (reference sequence). CDR3 length equals 12 residues. This CDR3 is CASSLGGGALLF. Here the CDR3 DNA reads TGTGCCAGCAGCTTAGGCGGGGGGGCATTACTCTTC.

A word on this clone: The junction differs from germline at one of its ends, possibly a read error. V is TRBV29-1 and J is TRBJ1-1; D unclear. Germline CDR1 is SQVTM and CDR2 is ANQGSEA. This CDR3 spans 10 amino acids. The CDR3 nucleotides are TGCAGCGTTGAGAGCCTCCAACCCCGCTTT. The encoded protein is CSVESLQPRF.

The chain uses TRBV7-8 and TRBJ2-2; tentatively, D is TRBD1 (6 bases). V dropped 5 bases and J dropped 2 bases, with 15 bases sitting between them. Germline lookup yields CDR1 SGHVS and CDR2 FQNEAQ. The CDR3 loop spans 16 amino acids. This CDR3 is CASSDWTALNTGELFF. Here the CDR3 DNA reads TGTGCCAGCAGCGATTGGACAGCCCTCAACACCGGGGAGCTGTTTTTT.

V gene TRBV5-5 combines with J gene TRBJ2-3, with D possibly TRBD1 on 5 matching bases. The CDR3 covers 12 residues. V was clipped by 4 bases and J by 6 bases, with 9 bases between them. From germline, CDR1 is SGHKS and CDR2 YYEKEE (reference sequence). The CDR3 region is CASSLQVDTQYF. CDR3 bases: TGTGCCAGCAGCCTACAGGTGGATACGCAGTATTTT. The full variable domain, completed using reference TRBV5-5 and TRBJ2-3, is DAGVTQSPTHLIKTRGQQVTLRCSPISGHKSVSWYQQVLGQGPQFIFQYYEKEERGRGNFPDRFSARQFPNYSSELNVNALLLGDSALYLCASSLQVDTQYFGPGTRLTVL.

The chain is built from TRBV19 and TRBJ2-3, with D possibly being TRBD1 or TRBD2 (5 bases each). Germline V gene data show CDR1 as LNHDA and CDR2 as SQIVND (reference sequence). The CDR3 length is 13 residues. Trimming took off 6 bases at V and 10 bases at J, with 17 bases between the two ends. The CDR3 region has the DNA TGTGCCAGTAGGTCGGGACGAGTTAATCCGCAGTATTTT. This gives the protein CASRSGRVNPQYF.

This clone was found once. The chain recombines TRBV7-9 with TRBJ2-5, with 7 positions matching TRBD1. Unmatched junction bases numbered 3, after V lost 8 bases and J lost 0 bases. The CDR3 contains 13 residues. Germline V gene sequence: CDR1 SEHNR, CDR2 FQNEAQ (reference sequence). The chain's CDR3 is CASQTGHQETQYF. The CDR3 nucleotides are TGTGCCAGCCAGACAGGGCACCAAGAGACCCAGTACTTC. Filled out from reference TRBV7-9 and TRBJ2-5, the complete variable domain reads DTGVSQNPRHKITKRGQNVTFRCDPISEHNRLYWYRQTLGQGPEFLTYFQNEAQLEKSRLLSDRFSAERPKGSFSTLEIQRTEQGDSAMYLCASQTGHQETQYFGPGTRLLVL.

The chain employs TRBV5-6 and TRBJ1-5, with TRBD1 matching over 8 bases. The V gene's germline CDR1 is SGHDT and CDR2 YYEEEE. This CDR3 has 15 residues. V gave up 1 base and J gave up 2 bases; unmatched junction bases: 2. CDR3 in DNA: TGTGCCAGCAGCTTGTCAGGGGGCGGCAATCAGCCCCAGCATTTT. This gives the protein CASSLSGGGNQPQHF.

The rearrangement links TRBV9 to TRBJ1-3; 8 nucleotides agree with TRBD1. V lost 4 bases and J lost 4; bases outside the gene matches: 4. The CDR3 runs to 14 residues. CDR1 and CDR2 (germline): SGDLS, YYNGEE. CDR3 nucleotide sequence: TGTGCCAGCAGCCCCCGGGACAGGGGAAACACCATATATTTT. It yields the protein CASSPRDRGNTIYF.

The rearrangement joins TRBV7-8 to TRBJ1-1, with a weak D call TRBD1 (5 bases). Germline V gene sequence: CDR1 SGHVS, CDR2 FQNEAQ. V shed 0 bases and J shed 0 bases, with 14 bases lying between them. CDR3 length equals 17 residues. CDR3 sequence reads: CASSLAPYRPLNTEAFF. The CDR3, as DNA: TGTGCCAGCAGCTTAGCGCCGTACAGGCCGCTGAACACTGAAGCTTTCTTT.

The CDR3 DNA is TGTGCCAGCAGTATAGCGGGACAGTCGGGCGAGCAGTACTTC. This codes for CASSIAGQSGEQYF. The J gene is TRBJ2-7, the V gene TRBV27; weak D call: TRBD2 (8 bases). V was clipped by 5 bases and J by 6 bases, with 17 bases between them. Per the germline V gene, CDR1 is MNHEY and CDR2 is SMNVEV (reference sequence). The CDR3 covers 14 residues.

This chain's CDR3 is CASSSSVGTQETQYF. The CDR3 DNA follows: TGTGCCAGCAGTTCTAGCGTGGGTACCCAAGAGACCCAGTACTTC. The chain uses TRBV6-5 and TRBJ2-5, with D perhaps TRBD2 (6 bases). This CDR3 contains 15 residues. V shed 4 bases and J shed 1 base, with 13 bases lying between them. Germline V lookup: CDR1 MNHEY, CDR2 SVGAGI.

The chain links TRBV27 to TRBJ2-7, with D possibly TRBD1 on 6 matching bases. Germline loops: CDR1 MNHEY, CDR2 SMNVEV (reference sequence). The CDR3 extends over 12 amino acids. Trimming left V 6 bases short and J 4 bases short, with 10 bases between. The CDR3 sequence: CASSPQGYEQYF. The CDR3 DNA reads TGTGCCAGCAGCCCTCAGGGGTACGAGCAGTACTTC.

This rearrangement joins TRBV19 to TRBJ1-1; D is ambiguous. This CDR3 region has 15 residues. CDR1 is LNHDA and CDR2 is SQIVND in the germline V gene (reference sequence). Trimming cost V 8 bases and J 7 bases, with 23 bases left between them. As DNA, the CDR3 is TGTGCCAGTTCAGTGATGACGGGCAGCCCCGGTGAAGCTTTCTTT. Its protein is CASSVMTGSPGEAFF.

The chain recombines TRBV7-2 with TRBJ2-1; D call uncertain. There are 12 residues in the CDR3. Germline assignment: CDR1 SGHTA and CDR2 FQGNSA. V lost 1 base, J lost 9 bases, and 7 bases lay in between. CDR3 residues: CASSLVAAEQFF. The CDR3 nucleotides read TGTGCCAGCAGCTTAGTGGCGGCTGAGCAGTTCTTC.

Only one count was recorded for this clone. The chain employs TRBV18 and TRBJ2-1, with D unclear. Germline V lookup: CDR1 KGHSH, CDR2 LQKENI. Trimming pared 5 bases from V and 8 bases from J, leaving 10 bases between. This CDR3 has 12 amino acids. CDR3 DNA: TGTGCCAGCTCATCAATAAGAGATGAGCAGTTCTTC. Amino acid sequence: CASSSIRDEQFF.

This clone occurred a few times. The chain carries TRBV7-7 and TRBJ2-5, with 8 bases identical to TRBD2. The germline V gene encodes CDR1 SSHAT and CDR2 FNYEAQ (reference sequence). After removal of 5 bases from V and 4 bases from J, the junction contained 9 bases not matched to a gene. The length of the CDR3 is 15 residues. The CDR3 protein is CASSPTGGALETQYF. CDR3 nucleotide sequence: TGTGCCAGCAGCCCGACCGGGGGGGCCCTAGAGACCCAGTACTTC. Full variable domain (outside the CDR3, taken from reference TRBV7-7 and TRBJ2-5): GAGVSQSPRYKVTKRGQDVTLRCDPISSHATLYWYQQALGQGPEFLTYFNYEAQPDKSGLPSDRFSAERPEGSISTLTIQRTEQRDSAMYRCASSPTGGALETQYFGPGTRLLVL.

The chain has TRBV30 and TRBJ2-7; D possibly corresponds to TRBD2 (6 bases). This CDR3 is built from 11 residues. The V end was cut by 5 bases, the J end by 5 bases, with 10 bases between. CDR1 is GTSNPN and CDR2 is SVGIG in the germline V gene (reference sequence). DNA for the CDR3: TGTGCCTGGGAGAAGCGGGACGAGCAGTACTTC. Its protein is CAWEKRDEQYF.

This clone has just one count. The gene calls are TRBV18 and TRBJ1-5; 9 bases align to TRBD1. Germline trimming cut 6 bases from V and 5 bases from J; bases unmatched to any gene: 8. The CDR3 has 15 residues. Looked up from germline, CDR1 is KGHSH and CDR2 is LQKENI. CDR3 protein: CASSPDRGYDQPQHF. The CDR3 region has the DNA TGTGCCAGCTCCCCTGACAGGGGGTATGATCAGCCCCAGCATTTT.

V is TRBV9 and J is TRBJ2-2; 9 bases fit TRBD2. Germline V CDR1 and CDR2: SGDLS, YYNGEE. Germline trimming cut 3 bases from V and 3 bases from J; bases unmatched to any gene: 6. CDR3 size: 16 residues. The CDR3 here is CASSDAGGHHTGELFF. CDR3 DNA sequence: TGTGCCAGCAGCGATGCGGGGGGGCACCACACCGGGGAGCTGTTTTTT.

V is TRBV5-6 and J is TRBJ1-2; D is unclear. Trimming stripped 3 bases from V and 6 bases from J, with 15 bases between. The germline CDR1 and CDR2 sequences are SGHDT and YYEEEE. CDR3 length: 14 residues. CDR3 protein: CASSSWGGIDGYTF. The DNA for the CDR3 is TGTGCCAGCAGCTCCTGGGGAGGGATTGATGGCTACACCTTC.

In this sample, this clone turned up a few times. V is TRBV2 and J is TRBJ2-7, with D possibly being TRBD1 (6 bases). This CDR3 contains 12 residues. The V and J ends lost 2 bases and 6 bases respectively, with 8 bases between them. The germline CDR1 and CDR2 sequences are SNHLY and FYNNEI. The chain's CDR3 is CASSEWGPEQYF. The CDR3 DNA is TGTGCCAGCAGTGAATGGGGGCCCGAGCAGTACTTC.

This chain links TRBV5-6 with TRBJ1-2; D is unresolved. CDR3 length equals 13 residues. The germline CDR1 and CDR2 sequences are SGHDT and YYEEEE. Deletions cut 3 bases from V and 2 bases from J, with 8 bases between. The CDR3 DNA reads TGTGCCAGCAGCTCGCAAGGCAACTATGGCTACACCTTC. Protein sequence: CASSSQGNYGYTF.

The V call is TRBV7-9, the J call TRBJ2-5; 9 bases are shared with TRBD1. CDR1 and CDR2 from the germline V gene are SEHNR and FQNEAQ (reference sequence). The CDR3 length is 15 residues. After removal of 5 bases from V and 2 bases from J, the junction contained 6 bases not matched to a gene. CDR3 amino acids: CASSPDRGPQETQYF. CDR3 DNA: TGTGCCAGCAGCCCGGACAGGGGTCCTCAAGAGACCCAGTACTTC.

The rearrangement joins TRBV9 to TRBJ2-3; the D gene is possibly TRBD2 (8 bases). CDR1 SGDLS and CDR2 YYNGEE come from the germline V gene. The CDR3 has 15 amino acids. Trimming stripped 4 bases from V and 2 bases from J, with 14 bases between. The CDR3 nucleotides are TGTGCCAGCAGCTATAGCGGGACAGTCACAGATACGCAGTATTTT. Translated, it gives CASSYSGTVTDTQYF.